The 14 T cell receptor beta chains below all came from one sample that was sequenced in a study of blood T cells in healthy people across ages. Next came a second PCR, run for about 7 to 12 cycles, which used a sample-barcoded 5' primer along with a J-beta primer mix. TCRdb redid the calling of the 5' RACE reads with MiXCR, one entry per CDR3 protein. The sample includes roughly 1 million distinct CDR3 sequences, less than 25% of them seen just once. Separately, the same data were catalogued under a study of T cells of mothers and their children.

Sequenced: blood. These receptors came from a girl aged 2 to 10 in good health.

The chain has TRBV7-3 and TRBJ2-3; D is unresolved. The V end was cut by 4 bases, the J end by 5 bases, with 10 bases between. The CDR3 consists of 13 residues. Germline loops: CDR1 SGHTA, CDR2 FQGTGA. CDR3 in amino acids: CASSSHLGDTQYF. CDR3 nucleotide sequence: TGTGCCAGCAGCTCTCACCTTGGAGATACGCAGTATTTT.

This clonotype appeared once. The chain uses TRBV4-1 and TRBJ2-1; no clear D. Germline assignment: CDR1 MGHRA and CDR2 YSYEKL. Trimming shortened V by 0 bases and J by 5 bases, and 8 bases separated the two germline ends. The CDR3 runs to 14 residues. CDR3 amino acids: CASSQDIEHNEQFF. The CDR3 DNA reads TGCGCCAGCAGCCAAGATATAGAACACAATGAGCAGTTCTTC.

This chain connects TRBV27 to TRBJ2-5; no clear D gene. The CDR3 is 13 residues long. Deletions cut 4 bases from V and 3 bases from J, with 9 bases between. Germline-derived CDR1 and CDR2 are MNHEY and SMNVEV (reference sequence). The CDR3 coding sequence is TGTGCCAGCAGTTCTCGGGCGGAAGAGACCCAGTACTTC. It yields the protein CASSSRAEETQYF.

The chain couples TRBV6-2 or TRBV6-3 to TRBJ2-7; TRBD2 is a possible D gene (6 bases). The CDR3 runs 14 residues. The V gene lost 5 bases and the J gene lost 0 bases, with 11 bases spanning the gap. Germline CDR1 is MNHEY and CDR2 is SVGEGT. The CDR3 DNA is TGTGCCAGCAGTCCCCGGGGGTACTCCTACGAGCAGTACTTC. Protein: CASSPRGYSYEQYF.

The rearrangement links TRBV20-1 to TRBJ2-7; 10 nucleotides line up with TRBD2. J was trimmed by 2 bases and V by 6 bases; bases with no gene match: 7. The CDR3 consists of 14 residues. The germline CDR1 and CDR2 sequences are DFQATT and SNEGSKA (reference sequence). The CDR3 DNA reads TGCAGTGCCATTAGCGGGAGGTATACCTACGAGCAGTACTTC. Its translation is CSAISGRYTYEQYF.

A remark on this clonotype: The junction departs from germline at one end; a sequencing error may be responsible. The chain joins TRBV12-3 or TRBV12-4 to TRBJ2-5; D not certain. The CDR3 runs 12 residues. CDR3 amino acids: CAGSSLQETQYF. CDR3 bases: TGTGCCGGCAGTTCTTTACAAGAGACCCAGTACTTC.

This clonotype was detected only a few times. The V call is TRBV15, the J call TRBJ2-2; D is possibly TRBD1 or TRBD2 (5 bases each). This CDR3 has 18 residues. Per germline, CDR1 LNHNV and CDR2 YYDKDF (reference sequence). Trimming cost V 0 bases and J 5 bases, with 19 bases left between them. This CDR3 reads CATSREGTRVPGTGELFF. CDR3 nucleotides: TGTGCCACCAGCAGAGAGGGAACCAGGGTACCGGGGACCGGGGAGCTGTTTTTT.

The rearrangement joins TRBV28 to TRBJ1-5; the match to TRBD1 covers 7 bases. Per germline, CDR1 MDHEN and CDR2 SYDVKM. J was trimmed by 7 bases and V by 6 bases; bases with no gene match: 12. The CDR3 spans 15 residues. Written as DNA, the CDR3 is TGTGCCAGCAGAAGCGCGACAGGGAGAGGACAGCCCCAGCATTTT. It codes for CASRSATGRGQPQHF.

This clonotype was detected a few times. V usage is TRBV7-3 and J usage is TRBJ1-1; D not resolved. Trimming removed 3 bases at V and 5 bases at J, with 16 bases between. Germline V gene data show CDR1 as SGHTA and CDR2 as FQGTGA. This CDR3 spans 15 amino acids. This CDR3 reads CASSFSGFGGTEAFF. CDR3 coding DNA: TGTGCCAGCAGCTTTAGCGGGTTTGGTGGGACTGAAGCTTTCTTT. The full variable domain, completed using reference TRBV7-3 and TRBJ1-1, is GAGVSQTPSNKVTEKGKYVELRCDPISGHTALYWYRQSLGQGPEFLIYFQGTGAADDSGLPNDRFFAVRPEGSVSTLKIQRTERGDSAVYLCASSFSGFGGTEAFFGQGTRLTVV.

The V and J genes are TRBV7-9 and TRBJ2-2; 13 nucleotides match TRBD2. V was clipped by 8 bases and J by 1 base; unmatched bases: 4. Germline assignment: CDR1 SEHNR and CDR2 FQNEAQ (reference sequence). The CDR3 is 16 amino acids. The CDR3, as DNA: TGTGCCAGCGGACTAGCGGGAGTAGTGAACACCGGGGAGCTGTTTTTT. It encodes CASGLAGVVNTGELFF.

The table lists this clonotype with a few counts. The gene calls are TRBV12-3 or TRBV12-4 and TRBJ1-4; D possibly corresponds to TRBD1 (5 bases). The CDR3 has 12 amino acids. The germline V and J ends were trimmed by 6 bases and 15 bases, with 17 bases remaining between them. Here the CDR3 reads CASSPLGPPVFF. DNA of the CDR3: TGTGCCAGCAGCCCTCTGGGGCCTCCGGTGTTTTTT.

A word on this clonotype: A read error may produce the germline difference seen at one junction end. The CDR3 DNA reads TGTGCCACCAGTTGGGACAGTTACTACGAGCAGTACTTC. Its translation is CATSWDSYYEQYF. V is TRBV6-6 and J is TRBJ2-7; 7 nucleotides match TRBD1. The germline V gene encodes CDR1 MNHNY and CDR2 SVGAGI (reference sequence). The CDR3 loop spans 13 amino acids.

The V call is TRBV4-1, the J call TRBJ2-7, with 8 bases fitting TRBD2. The J segment lost 2 bases and the V segment lost 2 bases, leaving 5 bases of the junction unmatched. The length of the CDR3 is 15 residues. Germline assignment: CDR1 MGHRA and CDR2 YSYEKL. Here the CDR3 DNA reads TGCGCCAGCAGCCAAAGGACTAGCCCTACCTACGAGCAGTACTTC. Protein: CASSQRTSPTYEQYF.

The rearrangement links TRBV15 to TRBJ2-1; D remains ambiguous. Between the trimmed V and J ends, which lost 1 base and 5 bases, there was a span of 3 bases. This CDR3 has 12 amino acids. Looked up from germline, CDR1 is LNHNV and CDR2 is YYDKDF (reference sequence). CDR3 DNA sequence: TGTGCCACCAGCAGAGTCGACAATGAGCAGTTCTTC. It yields the protein CATSRVDNEQFF.